The clone carrying this T cell receptor (beta chain) appeared many times. This sample was taken from a study of T cell repertoires in cytomegalovirus infection. CDR3 length: 17 residues. Trimming stripped 3 bases from V and 4 bases from J, with 20 bases between. Germline V gives CDR1 MNHNS, CDR2 SASEGT. TCRdb called the reads again in MiXCR, with one record for every CDR3 protein. The table lists approximately 490,000 distinct CDR3 sequences, 10% to 12% of them singletons. This chain uses TRBV6-1 with TRBJ2-3, with D possibly being TRBD1 (6 bases). The sequence was obtained from a human donor in good health (CMV status not recorded). Some clones in this sample may be carry-over from other donors' samples. Specimen: PBMCs. The CDR3 DNA follows: TGTGCCAGCAGTGATCGAGGGGCAGGGGCCGAGGCAGATACGCAGTATTTT. Residues: CASSDRGAGAEADTQYF.